What follows are 13 T cell receptor beta chains derived from one specimen sequenced in a study of blood T cell repertoires in COVID-19. Using immunoSEQ multiplex PCR, the repertoire was profiled, and TCRdb retains in-frame clones only, with some absent. The table shows some 270,000 clones, with around 85% occurring only once. The sample comprised peripheral blood. All receptors derive from a woman in her sixties or seventies with acute or convalescent COVID-19.

The chain links TRBV7-2 to TRBJ2-6; 7 bases are a match to TRBD1. The germline V gene encodes CDR1 SGHTA and CDR2 FQGNSA. CDR3 length equals 16 residues. The V segment lost 5 bases and the J segment 2 bases; nucleotides outside the gene matches: 6. For the CDR3, the DNA is TGTGCCAGCAGCCAAAGGGGGACAGCTGGGGCCAACGTCCTGACTTTC. It is translated as CASSQRGTAGANVLTF. The full variable domain, with the rest looked up from reference TRBV7-2 and TRBJ2-6, is GAGVSQSPSNKVTEKGKDVELRCDPISGHTALYWYRQSLGQGLEFLIYFQGNSAPDKSGLPSDRFSAERTGGSVSTLTIQRTQQEDSAVYLCASSQRGTAGANVLTFGAGSRLTVL.

The chain has TRBV18 and TRBJ2-3; D not certain. Per germline, CDR1 KGHSH and CDR2 LQKENI. V lost 6 bases and J 4 bases, leaving 11 bases between the germline ends. The CDR3 is made up of 13 amino acids. The CDR3 region has the DNA TGTGCCAGCTCCCCTAGAGTGGCAGATACGCAGTATTTT. As protein: CASSPRVADTQYF.

This clone was counted a few times. This chain connects TRBV2 to TRBJ2-1; perhaps TRBD1 as D (5 bases). The germline V gene has CDR1 SNHLY and CDR2 FYNNEI. This CDR3 has 13 amino acids. V gave up 7 bases and J gave up 5 bases, with 12 bases separating them. The CDR3 DNA is TGTGCCAGCATCGCGACAGTCCACAATGAGCAGTTCTTC. This gives the protein CASIATVHNEQFF.

The chain combines TRBV27 with TRBJ1-5, with D maybe TRBD1 (5 bases). V was clipped by 2 bases and J by 1 base, with 9 bases between them. This CDR3 is 15 amino acids long. Per the germline V gene, CDR1 is MNHEY and CDR2 is SMNVEV (reference sequence). In DNA, the CDR3 is TGTGCCAGCAGTTTAATAGGGGCAAGCAATCAGCCCCAGCATTTT. Amino acids: CASSLIGASNQPQHF.

Of note for this clone: At one end, the junction sequence differs from germline, possibly due to a read error. The V call is TRBV6-1, the J call TRBJ2-7, with TRBD1 matching 8 bases. Germline CDR1 reads MNHNS; CDR2 reads SASEGT. CDR3 length: 13 amino acids. The CDR3 loop is CASSEPGQGFSHF. DNA of the CDR3: TGTGCCAGCAGTGAACCCGGACAGGGTTTCTCACATTTC.

The V and J genes are TRBV3-1 (or the pseudogene TRBV3-2) and TRBJ2-3, with 15 nucleotides matching TRBD2. Germline V gene lookup returns CDR1 LGHDT and CDR2 YNNKEL (reference sequence). V shed 4 bases and J 4 bases; nucleotides not matched to a gene: 9. This CDR3 spans 18 amino acids. CDR3 in amino acids: CASSRWTSGGASADTQYF. The CDR3 coding sequence is TGTGCCAGCAGCCGCTGGACTAGCGGGGGGGCTAGCGCAGATACGCAGTATTTT.

This clone has only a few counts. V usage is TRBV12-5 and J usage is TRBJ2-3; 8 nucleotides agree with TRBD2. Germline V gene data show CDR1 as LGHNT and CDR2 as FRNRAP. The V segment lost 6 bases and the J segment 2 bases; nucleotides outside the gene matches: 4. The CDR3 has 14 amino acids. This CDR3 reads CASGSGGYTDTQYF. Written as DNA, the CDR3 is TGTGCTAGTGGCAGCGGGGGATACACAGATACGCAGTATTTT.

The chain couples TRBV5-4 to TRBJ2-1; the D gene is possibly TRBD2 (6 bases). This CDR3 has 14 amino acids. Between the trimmed V and J ends, which lost 1 base and 5 bases, there was a span of 10 bases. CDR1 and CDR2 (germline): SGHNT, YYREEE (reference sequence). The CDR3 loop is CASSLYRGNNEQFF. CDR3 DNA: TGTGCCAGCAGCTTGTACCGGGGGAACAATGAGCAGTTCTTC.

The rearrangement joins TRBV5-6 to TRBJ1-1, with D possibly being TRBD1 (5 bases). The CDR3 spans 11 residues. V lost 2 bases, J lost 8 bases, and 7 bases lay in between. Germline loops: CDR1 SGHDT, CDR2 YYEEEE. CDR3 DNA sequence: TGTGCCAGCAGCTTAAACAGGGAAGCTTTCTTT. Translated, it gives CASSLNREAFF.

Worth noting for this clone: The same CDR3 can be traced to other DNA sequences in this sample. This chain connects TRBV19 to TRBJ2-3; D call uncertain. The V end was cut by 0 bases, the J end by 5 bases, with 6 bases between. This CDR3 has 13 residues. CDR1 and CDR2 from the germline V gene are LNHDA and SQIVND (reference sequence). CDR3 DNA: TGTGCCAGTAGTATAGACCCAGGAGATACGCAGTATTTT. Translating it yields CASSIDPGDTQYF. Full variable domain (rest looked up from reference TRBV19 and TRBJ2-3): DGGITQSPKYLFRKEGQNVTLSCEQNLNHDAMYWYRQDPGQGLRLIYYSQIVNDFQKGDIAEGYSVSREKKESFPLTVTSAQKNPTAFYLCASSIDPGDTQYFGPGTRLTVL.

This chain connects TRBV6-5 to TRBJ1-1, with a tentative D call TRBD1 (6 bases). V dropped 4 bases and J dropped 0 bases, with 9 bases sitting between them. Germline CDR1 reads MNHEY; CDR2 reads SVGAGI. The CDR3 contains 14 residues. The CDR3 reads CASSSDSMNTEAFF. The DNA of the CDR3 is TGTGCCAGCAGTTCGGACAGCATGAACACTGAAGCTTTCTTT.

The rearrangement uses TRBV5-1 and TRBJ2-5, with 7 bases identical to TRBD2. Unmatched junction bases numbered 4, after V lost 4 bases and J lost 4 bases. The length of the CDR3 is 13 residues. Per germline, CDR1 SGHRS and CDR2 YFSETQ. The CDR3 DNA follows: TGCGCCAGCAGCCCATCTAGCGGAGAGACCCAGTACTTC. This encodes CASSPSSGETQYF.

V usage is TRBV10-3 and J usage is TRBJ1-1; D not certain. This CDR3 region has 13 residues. The germline gives CDR1 ENHRY, CDR2 SYGVKD. Trimming cost V 6 bases and J 0 bases, with 8 bases left between them. The CDR3 sequence is CAISTSMNTEAFF. CDR3 DNA: TGTGCCATCAGCACTTCAATGAACACTGAAGCTTTCTTT.